The T cell receptor (beta chain) under discussion was sequenced for a study of blood T cells in healthy people across ages (dated by TCRdb to about 2015). Turning to the overall study: Template switching captured roughly one uniquely barcoded TCR beta cDNA molecule per two T cells in model experiments. Donors of different ages were randomly distributed across sequencing lanes to avoid experimental bias. The donors were split into four age groups: young (average about 15 years), middle-aged (nearly 40), aged (roughly 68) and long-lived (about 82). Two additional independent replicas of 1 million unique cDNA reads from the same blood draw were analyzed for two donors (one aged 18 to 30 and one aged 80 or older). Using deep sequencing normalized with unique cDNA molecular identifiers, the study measured how TCR beta repertoire diversity changes with age. What the authors observed across the whole study: Since profiling was done on bulk unsorted PBMCs, naive and antigen-experienced compartments could not be conclusively compared. Observed TCR beta diversity correlated strongly with the percentage of naive T cells measured by flow cytometry. The long-lived group showed more naive CD4+ T cells, fewer expanded clones and increased TCR diversity than the aged group, suggesting age selection. Because donor CMV infection status was unknown, age-related changes in expanded clonotypes were potentially confounded. As age increased, observed TCR beta diversity per million T cells dropped in a roughly linear way, and a significant reduction was already evident by age roughly 40. Estimates of total diversity from one million sequenced T cells were regarded as lower bounds and underestimates.

For this clonotype: The target of this receptor is not known. No base qualities exist here, and no much larger clone lies one base off it.

Measured from the cysteine to the phenylalanine, the CDR3 is 14 residues long. Just CDR3 DNA is preserved here, 42 bases in frame from base 1. The CDR1 and CDR2 encoded by the germline V gene are SGHDT and YYEEEE. Cut back by 7 bases and 6 bases, the V and J ends lie 17 bases apart. The library relied on 5' RACE. Sequencing was performed on an Illumina HiSeq 2500. A second PCR of roughly 6 to 12 cycles was performed with a sample-barcoded 5' primer and a J-beta primer mix. A unique molecular identifier was introduced onto each TCR beta cDNA molecule by a template-switch 5' adaptor carrying 12 random nucleotides. Each sample yielded at least 2.5 million CDR3-containing paired-end reads. First-strand cDNA synthesis was performed from all RNA using the Mint cDNA synthesis kit, with priming by a TRBC-specific oligonucleotide. Following uracil-DNA glycosylase treatment, a first 18-cycle PCR with universal primers M1SS and BC2_uni_R was performed on all cDNA. From the authors' description of their analysis: Normalization of each sample was performed by random selection of 1 million high-quality reads, each carrying a distinct molecular identifier. Instead of being binned into consensus sequences, reads that shared molecular identifiers were thrown out. MiTCR, run with a Q25 quality threshold and the strictest error-elimination algorithm, handled CDR3 identification, clonotype clustering and error correction. A nonparametric unseen species model with Euler transformation was used to estimate lower-bound total TCR beta diversity. The public sequencing data were trimmed at Q25 with fastp and processed into clonotypes with MiXCR by TCRdb, which kept only in-frame beta chains. Rows merge per CDR3 protein into single entries with the most common DNA and genes. The V and J calls and clone size come from TCRdb's table, not from the authors' own analysis. The sample table contains under 2,000,000 distinct CDR3 sequences; only one count was recorded for 40% to 55% of them. The ten most abundant clones make up over 2% of the sample.

The donors were a few dozen Caucasian individuals from Russia, aged 6 to 90 years, who were systemically healthy. Approximately 9.3 milliliters of peripheral blood were drawn from each donor into EDTA-treated Vacutainer tubes. Ficoll-Paque density-gradient centrifugation was used to isolate PBMCs, with at least 7 million per sample. Trizol reagent was used to extract total RNA from the PBMCs, yielding at least 5.5 micrograms per sample. For every donor, an aliquot of PBMCs went through flow cytometry to measure the percentages of naive CD45RAhigh/CD27high T cells. This TCR came from a woman aged 40 to 50 in good health. The specimen was blood. Recombination connected TRBV5-6 to TRBJ1-5; the D gene is perhaps TRBD1, from 5 matching bases. The bases are TGTGCCAGCTCCTTCGCAGGGTCTGGTCAGCCCCAGCATTTT. Its protein is CASSFAGSGQPQHF.